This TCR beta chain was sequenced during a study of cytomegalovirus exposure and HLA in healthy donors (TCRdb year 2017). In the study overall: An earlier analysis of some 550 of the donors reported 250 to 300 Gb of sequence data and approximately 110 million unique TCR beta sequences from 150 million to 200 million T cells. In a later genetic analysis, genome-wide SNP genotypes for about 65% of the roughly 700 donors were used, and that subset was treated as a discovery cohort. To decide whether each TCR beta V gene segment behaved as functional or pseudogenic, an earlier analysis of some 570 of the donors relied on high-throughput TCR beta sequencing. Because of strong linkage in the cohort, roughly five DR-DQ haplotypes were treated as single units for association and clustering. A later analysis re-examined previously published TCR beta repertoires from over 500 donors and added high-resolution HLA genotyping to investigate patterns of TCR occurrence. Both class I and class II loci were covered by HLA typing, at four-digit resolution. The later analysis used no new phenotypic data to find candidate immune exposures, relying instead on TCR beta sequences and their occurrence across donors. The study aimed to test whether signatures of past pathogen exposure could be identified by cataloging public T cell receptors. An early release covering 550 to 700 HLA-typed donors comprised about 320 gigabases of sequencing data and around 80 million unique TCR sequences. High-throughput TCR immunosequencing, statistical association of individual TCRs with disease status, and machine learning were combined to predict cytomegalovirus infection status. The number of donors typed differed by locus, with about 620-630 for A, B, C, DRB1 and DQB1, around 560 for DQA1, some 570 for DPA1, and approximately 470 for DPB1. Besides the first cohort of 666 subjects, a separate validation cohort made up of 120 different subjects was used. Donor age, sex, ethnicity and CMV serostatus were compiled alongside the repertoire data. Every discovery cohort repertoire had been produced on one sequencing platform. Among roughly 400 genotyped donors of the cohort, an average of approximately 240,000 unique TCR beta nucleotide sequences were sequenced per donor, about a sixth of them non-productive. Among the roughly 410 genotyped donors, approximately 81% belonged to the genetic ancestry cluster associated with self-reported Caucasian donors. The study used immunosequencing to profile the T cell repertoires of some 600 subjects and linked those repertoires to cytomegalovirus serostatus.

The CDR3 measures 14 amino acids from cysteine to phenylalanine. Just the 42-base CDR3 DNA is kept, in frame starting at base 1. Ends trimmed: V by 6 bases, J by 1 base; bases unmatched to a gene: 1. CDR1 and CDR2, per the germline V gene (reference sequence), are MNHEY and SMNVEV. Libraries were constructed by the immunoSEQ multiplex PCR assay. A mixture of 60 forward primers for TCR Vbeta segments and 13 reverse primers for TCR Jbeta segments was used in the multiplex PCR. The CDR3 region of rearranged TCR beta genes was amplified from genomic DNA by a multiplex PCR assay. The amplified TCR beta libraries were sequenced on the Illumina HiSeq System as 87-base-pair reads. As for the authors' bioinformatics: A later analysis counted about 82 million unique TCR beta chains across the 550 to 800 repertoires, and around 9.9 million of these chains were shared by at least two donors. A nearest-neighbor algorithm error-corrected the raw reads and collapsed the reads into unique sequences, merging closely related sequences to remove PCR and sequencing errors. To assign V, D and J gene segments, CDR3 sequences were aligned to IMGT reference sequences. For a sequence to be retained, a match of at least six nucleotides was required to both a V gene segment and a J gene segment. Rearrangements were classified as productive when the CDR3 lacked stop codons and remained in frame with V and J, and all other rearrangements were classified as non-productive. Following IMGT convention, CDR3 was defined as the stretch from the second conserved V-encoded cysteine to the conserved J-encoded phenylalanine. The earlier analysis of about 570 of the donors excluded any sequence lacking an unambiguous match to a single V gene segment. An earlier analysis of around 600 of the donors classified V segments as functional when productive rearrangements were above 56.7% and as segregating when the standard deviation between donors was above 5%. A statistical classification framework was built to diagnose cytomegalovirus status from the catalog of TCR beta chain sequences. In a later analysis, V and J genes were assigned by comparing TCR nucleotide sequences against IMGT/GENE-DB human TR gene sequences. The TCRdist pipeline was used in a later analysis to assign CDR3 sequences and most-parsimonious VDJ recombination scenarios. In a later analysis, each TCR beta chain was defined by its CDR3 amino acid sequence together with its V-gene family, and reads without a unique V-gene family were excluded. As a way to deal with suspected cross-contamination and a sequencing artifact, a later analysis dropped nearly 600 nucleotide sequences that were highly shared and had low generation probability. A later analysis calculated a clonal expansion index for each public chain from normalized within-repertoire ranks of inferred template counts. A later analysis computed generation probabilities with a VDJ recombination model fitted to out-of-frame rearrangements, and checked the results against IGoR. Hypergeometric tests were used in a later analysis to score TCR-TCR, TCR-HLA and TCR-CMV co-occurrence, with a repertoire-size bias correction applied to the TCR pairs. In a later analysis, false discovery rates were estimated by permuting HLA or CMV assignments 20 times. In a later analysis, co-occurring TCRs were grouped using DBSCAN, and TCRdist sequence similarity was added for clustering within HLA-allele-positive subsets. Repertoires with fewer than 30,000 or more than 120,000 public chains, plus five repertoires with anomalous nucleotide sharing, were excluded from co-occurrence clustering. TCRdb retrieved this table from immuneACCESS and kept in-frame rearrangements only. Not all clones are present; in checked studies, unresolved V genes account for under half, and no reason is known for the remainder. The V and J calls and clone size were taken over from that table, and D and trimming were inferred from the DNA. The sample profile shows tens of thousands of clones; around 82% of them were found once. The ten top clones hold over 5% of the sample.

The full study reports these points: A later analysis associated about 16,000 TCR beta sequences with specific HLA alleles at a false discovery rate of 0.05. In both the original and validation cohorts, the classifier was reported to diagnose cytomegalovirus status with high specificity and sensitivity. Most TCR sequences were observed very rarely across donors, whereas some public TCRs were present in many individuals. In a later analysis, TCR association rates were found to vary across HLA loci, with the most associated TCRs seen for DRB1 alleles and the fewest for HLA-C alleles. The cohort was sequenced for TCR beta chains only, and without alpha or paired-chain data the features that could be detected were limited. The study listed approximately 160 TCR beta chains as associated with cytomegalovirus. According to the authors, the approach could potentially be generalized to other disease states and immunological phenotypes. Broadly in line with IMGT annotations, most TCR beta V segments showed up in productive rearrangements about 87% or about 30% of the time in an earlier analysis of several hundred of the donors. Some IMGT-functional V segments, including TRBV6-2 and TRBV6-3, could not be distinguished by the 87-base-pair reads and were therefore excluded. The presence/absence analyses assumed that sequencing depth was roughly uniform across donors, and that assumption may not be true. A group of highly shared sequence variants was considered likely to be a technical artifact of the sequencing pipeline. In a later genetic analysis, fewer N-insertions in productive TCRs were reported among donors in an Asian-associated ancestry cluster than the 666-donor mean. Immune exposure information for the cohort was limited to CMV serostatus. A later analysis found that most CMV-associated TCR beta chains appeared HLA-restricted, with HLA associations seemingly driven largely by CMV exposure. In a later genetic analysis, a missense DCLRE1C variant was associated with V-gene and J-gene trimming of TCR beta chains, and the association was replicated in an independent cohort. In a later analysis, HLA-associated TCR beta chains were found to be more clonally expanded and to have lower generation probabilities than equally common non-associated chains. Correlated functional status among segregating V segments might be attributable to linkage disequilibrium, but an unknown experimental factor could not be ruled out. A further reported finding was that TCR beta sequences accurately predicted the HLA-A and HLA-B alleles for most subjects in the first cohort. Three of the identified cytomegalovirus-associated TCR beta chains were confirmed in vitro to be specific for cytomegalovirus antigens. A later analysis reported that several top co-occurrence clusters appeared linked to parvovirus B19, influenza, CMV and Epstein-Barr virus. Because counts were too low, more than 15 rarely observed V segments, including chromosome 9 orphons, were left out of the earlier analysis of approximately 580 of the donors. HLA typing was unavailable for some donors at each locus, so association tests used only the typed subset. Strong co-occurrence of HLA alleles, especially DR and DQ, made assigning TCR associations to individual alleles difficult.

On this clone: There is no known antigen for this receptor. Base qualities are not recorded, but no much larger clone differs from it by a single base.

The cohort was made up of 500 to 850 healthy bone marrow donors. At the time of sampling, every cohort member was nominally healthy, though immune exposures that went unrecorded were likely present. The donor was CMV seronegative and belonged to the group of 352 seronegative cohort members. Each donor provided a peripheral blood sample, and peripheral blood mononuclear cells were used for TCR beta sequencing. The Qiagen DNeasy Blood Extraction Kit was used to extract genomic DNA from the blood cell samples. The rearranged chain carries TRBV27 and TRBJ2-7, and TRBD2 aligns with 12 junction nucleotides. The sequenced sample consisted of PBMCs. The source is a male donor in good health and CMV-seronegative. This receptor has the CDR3 CASRGLAGSYEQYF. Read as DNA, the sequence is TGTGCCAGCAGGGGACTAGCGGGTTCCTACGAGCAGTACTTC.